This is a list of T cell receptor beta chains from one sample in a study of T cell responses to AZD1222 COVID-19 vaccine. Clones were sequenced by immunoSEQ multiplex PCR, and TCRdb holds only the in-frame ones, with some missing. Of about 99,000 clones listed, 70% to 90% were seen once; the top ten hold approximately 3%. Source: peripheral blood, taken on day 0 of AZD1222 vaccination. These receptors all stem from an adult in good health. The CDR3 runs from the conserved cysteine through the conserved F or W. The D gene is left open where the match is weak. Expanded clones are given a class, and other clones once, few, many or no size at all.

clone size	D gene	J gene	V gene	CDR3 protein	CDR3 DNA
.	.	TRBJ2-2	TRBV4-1	CASSQQDRRNTGELFF	TGCGCCAGCAGCCAACAGGACCGGCGGAACACCGGGGAGCTGTTTTTT
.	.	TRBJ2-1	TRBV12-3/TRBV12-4	CASSLGGHEQFF	TGTGCCAGCAGTTTAGGCGGACATGAGCAGTTCTTC
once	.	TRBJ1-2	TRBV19	CASSMGRGPLGYGYTF	TGTGCCAGTAGTATGGGGAGAGGTCCCCTAGGGTATGGCTACACCTTC
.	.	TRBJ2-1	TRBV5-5	CASSLLTGSGQFF	TGTGCCAGCAGCTTGCTCACCGGGTCGGGACAGTTCTTC
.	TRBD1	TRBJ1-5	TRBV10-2	CASSLGTDYQPQHF	TGCGCCAGCAGTTTAGGGACAGATTATCAGCCCCAGCATTTT
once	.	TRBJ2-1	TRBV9	CASSARNEQFF	TGTGCCAGCAGCGCCAGGAATGAGCAGTTCTTC
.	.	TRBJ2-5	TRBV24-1	CATSDLGGEETQYF	TGTGCCACCAGTGATTTGGGGGGCGAAGAGACCCAGTACTTC
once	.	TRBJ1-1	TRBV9	CASNPGDITEAFF	TGTGCCAGCAACCCGGGGGACATCACTGAAGCTTTCTTT
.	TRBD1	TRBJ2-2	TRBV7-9	CASSPGDRGNTGELFF	TGTGCCAGCAGCCCAGGGGACAGGGGGAACACCGGGGAGCTGTTTTTT
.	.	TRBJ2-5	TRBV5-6	CASSAGAMVETQYF	TGTGCCAGCAGCGCGGGGGCCATGGTTGAGACCCAGTACTTC
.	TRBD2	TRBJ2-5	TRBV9	CASSGGTSGGQQETQYF	TGTGCCAGCAGCGGTGGGACTAGCGGGGGGCAGCAAGAGACCCAGTACTTC
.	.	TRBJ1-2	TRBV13	CASSSTRPRGGVSYGYTF	TGTGCCAGCAGCTCAACCCGGCCCCGCGGAGGCGTCAGCTATGGCTACACCTTC
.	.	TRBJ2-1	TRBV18	CASSLSRGGGNEQFF	TGTGCCAGCTCACTATCCAGGGGGGGTGGCAATGAGCAGTTCTTC
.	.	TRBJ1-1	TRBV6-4	CASSPGGGRTEAFF	TGTGCCAGCAGCCCCGGGGGGGGACGGACTGAAGCTTTCTTT
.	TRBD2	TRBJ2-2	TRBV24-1	CATRSGRGTGELFF	TGTGCCACCAGAAGCGGGAGGGGGACCGGGGAGCTGTTTTTT
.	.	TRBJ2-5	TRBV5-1	CASRGTVPQETQYF	TGTGCCAGCAGAGGGACGGTGCCCCAAGAGACCCAGTACTTC
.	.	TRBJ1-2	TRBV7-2	CASSLQVNYGYTF	TGTGCCAGCAGCTTACAGGTTAACTATGGCTACACCTTC
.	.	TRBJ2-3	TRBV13	CASSLGGGQADTQYF	TGTGCCAGCAGCTTAGGCGGAGGACAAGCAGATACGCAGTATTTT
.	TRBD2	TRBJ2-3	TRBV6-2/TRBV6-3	CASSLGAGRGDTQYF	TGTGCCAGCAGTTTAGGGGCAGGGAGGGGAGATACGCAGTATTTT
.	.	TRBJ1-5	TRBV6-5	CASSTGGQPQHF	TGTGCCAGCAGTACCGGGGGCCAGCCCCAGCATTTT
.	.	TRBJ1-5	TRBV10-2	CASSWGLEGGQPQHF	TGCGCCAGCAGTTGGGGCCTCGAAGGGGGTCAGCCCCAGCATTTT
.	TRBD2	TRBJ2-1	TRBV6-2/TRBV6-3	CASSFDPLLAGGPNEQFF	TGTGCCAGCAGTTTCGACCCCCTACTAGCGGGAGGTCCCAATGAGCAGTTCTTC
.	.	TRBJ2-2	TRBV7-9	CASSLVPGSAGELFF	TGTGCCAGCAGCTTAGTGCCAGGGAGCGCCGGGGAGCTGTTTTTT
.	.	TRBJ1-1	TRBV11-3	CASSLGAGGGNTEAFF	TGTGCCAGCAGCTTAGGGGCAGGAGGCGGGAACACTGAAGCTTTCTTT
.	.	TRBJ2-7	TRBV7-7	CASSLGTGRATYEQYF	TGTGCTAGCAGCTTGGGGACGGGCCGGGCAACCTACGAGCAGTACTTC
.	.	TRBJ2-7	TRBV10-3	CAISEGLEQAYEQYF	TGTGCCATCAGTGAGGGTTTGGAACAGGCCTACGAGCAGTACTTC
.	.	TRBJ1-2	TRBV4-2	CASSQEIGANYGYTF	TGTGCCAGCAGCCAAGAGATCGGAGCTAACTATGGCTACACCTTC
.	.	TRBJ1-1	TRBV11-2	CASDLRGHTEAFF	TGTGCCAGCGACCTCCGGGGTCACACTGAAGCTTTCTTT
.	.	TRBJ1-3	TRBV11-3	CASARTSGNTIYF	TGTGCCAGCGCTAGGACCTCTGGAAACACCATATATTTT
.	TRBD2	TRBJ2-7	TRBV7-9	CASSFSGATYEQYF	TGTGCCAGCAGCTTCAGCGGGGCCACCTACGAGCAGTACTTC
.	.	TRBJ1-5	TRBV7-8	CASSLVPRGPQPQHF	TGTGCCAGCAGCTTAGTTCCCCGGGGGCCTCAGCCCCAGCATTTT
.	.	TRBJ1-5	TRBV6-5	CAGWGGYSNQPQHF	TGTGCCGGTTGGGGGGGGTATAGCAATCAGCCCCAGCATTTT
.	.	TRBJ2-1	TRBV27	CASRSPVGGPSYNEQFF	TGTGCCAGCAGATCTCCCGTTGGAGGACCCTCCTACAATGAGCAGTTCTTC
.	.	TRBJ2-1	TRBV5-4	CASSPDLHRSSYNEQFF	TGTGCCAGCAGCCCCGACCTACACAGAAGCTCCTACAATGAGCAGTTCTTC
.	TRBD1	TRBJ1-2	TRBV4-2	CASSHRTGGTYGYTF	TGTGCCAGCAGCCACAGGACAGGGGGTACCTATGGCTACACCTTC
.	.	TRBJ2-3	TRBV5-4	CASSLKPKTSTDTQYF	TGTGCCAGCAGCTTGAAGCCCAAGACTAGCACAGATACGCAGTATTTT
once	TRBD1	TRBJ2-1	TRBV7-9	CASSKDRAYDEQFF	TGTGCCAGCAGCAAAGACAGGGCCTACGATGAGCAGTTCTTC
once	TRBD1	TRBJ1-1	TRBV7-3	CASSTDRVAEAFF	TGTGCCAGCAGCACGGACAGGGTCGCTGAAGCTTTCTTT
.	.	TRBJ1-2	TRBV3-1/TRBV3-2	CASSRVPDNYDGYTF	TGTGCCAGCAGCCGAGTCCCAGACAACTATGACGGCTACACCTTC
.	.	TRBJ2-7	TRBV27	CASQYGYEQYF	TGTGCCAGCCAATACGGTTACGAGCAGTACTTC
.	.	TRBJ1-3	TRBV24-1	CATSDPRVKEWRNTIYF	TGTGCCACCAGTGACCCCAGGGTAAAGGAATGGAGAAACACCATATATTTT
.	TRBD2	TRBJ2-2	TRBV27	CASSSYSSRGLAGDTGELFF	TGTGCCAGCAGTTCATACTCCTCCCGCGGACTAGCGGGGGACACCGGGGAGCTGTTTTTT
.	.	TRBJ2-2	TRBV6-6	CASSYYRTGELFF	TGTGCCAGCAGTTACTATCGTACCGGGGAGCTGTTTTTT
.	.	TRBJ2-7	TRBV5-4	CASSLPPGYEQYF	TGTGCCAGCAGCCTGCCCCCAGGCTACGAGCAGTACTTC
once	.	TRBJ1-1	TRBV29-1	CSVFRWGGTEAFF	TGCAGCGTTTTCAGATGGGGGGGCACTGAAGCTTTCTTT
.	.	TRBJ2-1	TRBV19	CASSIVVWGNEQFF	TGTGCCAGTAGTATAGTCGTTTGGGGCAATGAGCAGTTCTTC
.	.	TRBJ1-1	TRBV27	CASRPVLGPLDTEAFF	TGTGCCAGCAGGCCTGTTCTCGGGCCCCTCGACACTGAAGCTTTCTTT
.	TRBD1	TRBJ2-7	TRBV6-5	CASSYSGQGKGYEQYF	TGTGCCAGCAGTTACAGCGGACAGGGAAAGGGGTACGAGCAGTACTTC
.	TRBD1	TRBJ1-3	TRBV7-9	CASRQGGGNTIYF	TGTGCCAGCAGGCAAGGGGGCGGAAACACCATATATTTT
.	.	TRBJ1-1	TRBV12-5	CASGLEGSRTEAFF	TGTGCTAGTGGTTTGGAGGGGTCTCGAACTGAAGCTTTCTTT
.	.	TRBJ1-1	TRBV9	CASSSEGKDEAFF	TGTGCCAGCAGCTCGGAGGGCAAAGATGAAGCTTTCTTT
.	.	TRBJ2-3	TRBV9	CASSEWGGLTNTQYF	TGTGCCAGCAGCGAGTGGGGGGGCCTTACGAATACGCAGTATTTT
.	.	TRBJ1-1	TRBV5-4	CASSSFVGNTEAFF	TGTGCCAGCAGTTCCTTTGTCGGGAACACTGAAGCTTTCTTT
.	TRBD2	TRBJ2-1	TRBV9	CASSVAGGQVNEQFF	TGTGCCAGCAGCGTAGCGGGGGGGCAGGTCAATGAGCAGTTCTTC
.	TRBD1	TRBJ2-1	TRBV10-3	CAISVRQGADEQFF	TGTGCCATCAGTGTACGACAGGGGGCCGATGAGCAGTTCTTC